These T cell receptor beta chains were read from a single sample in a study of T cells after yellow fever vaccination. TCRdb reprocessed the 5' RACE reads via MiXCR and lists one record per CDR3 protein. The table lists some 320,000 distinct CDR3 sequences, around 9.3% of them singletons. Sequenced material: CD4+ T cells sorted from PBMCs, taken 5 days after the yellow fever booster vaccination. Source of these receptors: a man aged 18 to 29 who received the YFV17D yellow fever vaccine. The CDR3 runs from the conserved cysteine through the conserved F or W. Each record gives: J gene, D gene, clone size, V gene, CDR3 DNA, CDR3 protein. A D gene is named only where the DNA matches it firmly. Clone size appears in some rows only: once, few, many, or a class for an expanded clone.

j_gene: TRBJ1-6; d_gene: TRBD1; abundance: -; v_gene: TRBV12-3/TRBV12-4; CDR3nt: TGTGCCAGCAGGGAAGGGACAGGGATAAGGACTTCACCCCTCCACTTT; CDR3aa: CASREGTGIRTSPLHF
j_gene: TRBJ2-3; d_gene: TRBD2; abundance: many; v_gene: TRBV4-1; CDR3nt: TGCGCCAGCAGCCAAGTCGGACTAGCGAGCACAGATACGCAGTATTTT; CDR3aa: CASSQVGLASTDTQYF
j_gene: TRBJ1-1; d_gene: -; abundance: few; v_gene: TRBV20-1; CDR3nt: TGCAGTGCTAGAGGGTCCCTTAACACTGAAGCTTTCTTT; CDR3aa: CSARGSLNTEAFF
j_gene: TRBJ2-3; d_gene: -; abundance: many; v_gene: TRBV5-1; CDR3nt: TGCGCCAGCAGCCCCAGTGGAAGCACAGATACGCAGTATTTT; CDR3aa: CASSPSGSTDTQYF
j_gene: TRBJ1-1; d_gene: -; abundance: few; v_gene: TRBV7-7; CDR3nt: TGTGCTAGCAGCTTAGTTCAGTGGCGGAGGAGGTTTGAAGCTTTCTTT; CDR3aa: CASSLVQWRRRFEAFF
j_gene: TRBJ2-1; d_gene: TRBD1; abundance: -; v_gene: TRBV5-4; CDR3nt: TGTGCCAGCAGCCTCAGGGGGTCCCTGAACAATGAGCAGTTCTTC; CDR3aa: CASSLRGSLNNEQFF
j_gene: TRBJ1-5; d_gene: -; abundance: many; v_gene: TRBV12-3/TRBV12-4; CDR3nt: TGTGCCAGCACTGCGGACAGCCATAGCAATCAGCCCCAGCATTTT; CDR3aa: CASTADSHSNQPQHF
j_gene: TRBJ2-3; d_gene: TRBD2; abundance: -; v_gene: TRBV29-1; CDR3nt: TGCAGCGTCCCGACTAGCGGGGTTTCAGATACGCAGTATTTT; CDR3aa: CSVPTSGVSDTQYF
j_gene: TRBJ1-1; d_gene: -; abundance: many; v_gene: TRBV7-2; CDR3nt: TGTGCCAGCAGCTTCTTTGGTGAAGCTTTCTTT; CDR3aa: CASSFFGEAFF
j_gene: TRBJ1-1; d_gene: -; abundance: few; v_gene: TRBV12-3/TRBV12-4; CDR3nt: TGTGCCAGCACCCCGGTAGAGGGCTACACTGAAGCTTTCTTT; CDR3aa: CASTPVEGYTEAFF
j_gene: TRBJ1-4; d_gene: -; abundance: many; v_gene: TRBV11-2; CDR3nt: TGTGCCAGCAGGAAATTGGGCAAGAATGAAAAACTGTTTTTT; CDR3aa: CASRKLGKNEKLFF
j_gene: TRBJ2-5; d_gene: -; abundance: few; v_gene: TRBV6-2/TRBV6-3; CDR3nt: TGTGCCAGCAGTTACTGGCAGCCCCCAGAGACCCAGTACTTC; CDR3aa: CASSYWQPPETQYF
j_gene: TRBJ1-5; d_gene: -; abundance: few; v_gene: TRBV7-2; CDR3nt: TGTGCCAGCAGCCCTCCTCGCGAGCCCCAGCATTTT; CDR3aa: CASSPPREPQHF
j_gene: TRBJ2-1; d_gene: -; abundance: -; v_gene: TRBV11-1; CDR3nt: TGTGCCAGCAGCCCCTCGTTCTACTCCTACAATGAGCAGTTCTTC; CDR3aa: CASSPSFYSYNEQFF
j_gene: TRBJ2-3; d_gene: TRBD2; abundance: many; v_gene: TRBV30; CDR3nt: TGTGCCTGCAAGACTAGCGGGACAGATACGCAGTATTTT; CDR3aa: CACKTSGTDTQYF
j_gene: TRBJ2-2; d_gene: -; abundance: -; v_gene: TRBV12-3/TRBV12-4; CDR3nt: TGTGCCAGCAGTTTGGGACGGGAGCTGTTTTTT; CDR3aa: CASSLGRELFF
j_gene: TRBJ2-7; d_gene: TRBD1; abundance: -; v_gene: TRBV9; CDR3nt: TGTGCCAGCAGCGCGACCCACAGGGGGGATGAGGAGCAGTACTTC; CDR3aa: CASSATHRGDEEQYF
j_gene: TRBJ2-3; d_gene: -; abundance: many; v_gene: TRBV7-3; CDR3nt: TGTGCCACCAAACCGGACTTTTACACAGATACGCAGTATTTT; CDR3aa: CATKPDFYTDTQYF
j_gene: TRBJ2-3; d_gene: -; abundance: few; v_gene: TRBV20-1; CDR3nt: TGCAGTGCTAGCCGGGGGTCTAGCACAGATACGCAGTATTTT; CDR3aa: CSASRGSSTDTQYF
j_gene: TRBJ2-1; d_gene: TRBD2; abundance: -; v_gene: TRBV5-1; CDR3nt: TGCGCCAGCAGCTTGGGGTTCGATGCTAGCGGGGGAGATGAGCAGTTCTTC; CDR3aa: CASSLGFDASGGDEQFF
j_gene: TRBJ1-6; d_gene: TRBD1; abundance: many; v_gene: TRBV10-3; CDR3nt: TGTGCCATCAGTGTTGGGGCCGGGACAGTTAATTCACCCCTCCACTTT; CDR3aa: CAISVGAGTVNSPLHF
j_gene: TRBJ1-4; d_gene: TRBD1; abundance: -; v_gene: TRBV28; CDR3nt: TGTGCCAGCAGGGGACAGGAAGCTAATGAAAAACTGTTTTTT; CDR3aa: CASRGQEANEKLFF
j_gene: TRBJ1-2; d_gene: -; abundance: -; v_gene: TRBV12-3/TRBV12-4; CDR3nt: TGTGCCACCAGCAAGGCAGCCTATGGCTACACCTTC; CDR3aa: CATSKAAYGYTF
j_gene: TRBJ1-5; d_gene: -; abundance: -; v_gene: TRBV28; CDR3nt: TGTGCCGGCAACCGGGACGGCAATCAGCCCCAGCATTTT; CDR3aa: CAGNRDGNQPQHF